What follows is one TCR beta chain and its context. Its antigen remains unidentified. The CDR3 runs to 14 residues. The V end was cut by 7 bases, the J end by 5 bases, with 18 bases between. In germline, CDR1 is MNHNS, CDR2 SASEGT. This record belongs to a study of shared clonotypes between healthy human individuals. Study as a whole: Three plates each covered CD4 naive and memory; CD8 naive two, CD8 memory one.

Some clones are missing from TCRdb's copy, which holds only in-frame ones; the method was immunoSEQ multiplex PCR. Of about 2 million clones in the sample, roughly 94% were seen once. General study points: Owing to a small donor count, the genetic and exposure-history diversity represented was limited.

Material for sequencing was naive CD4+ T cells sorted from blood. Described subset: CD45RA+ positively selected. The rearrangement links TRBV6-1 to TRBJ2-7; D may be TRBD2 (5 bases). This clonotype was sampled from a man aged 18 to 30 in good health. CDR3 in DNA: TGTGCCAGCACCGAGGGTCGGGTACGCGACGAGCAGTACTTC. Its translation is CASTEGRVRDEQYF.